This T cell receptor beta chain was documented in a study of T cells after yellow fever vaccination. Study-wide results and limits: Contaminating bulk clonotypes could be abundant in FACS-sorted repertoires.

This clonotype was seen repeatedly, ten times or more. Its cognate antigen is unknown. V was pared by 1 base and J by 6 bases, with 9 bases of the junction left unmatched. Per the germline V gene, CDR1 is SGHTA and CDR2 is FQGNSA. The CDR3 runs to 16 residues. Each CDR3 protein is one row after TCRdb ran MiXCR on the 5' RACE reads. The sample contains some 240,000 distinct CDR3 sequences, around 5.3% of which appear only once. The sample consisted of CD4+ T cells sorted from PBMCs, taken on the day of the yellow fever booster vaccination. The receptor was derived from a man between 18 and 35 years old who received the YFV17D yellow fever vaccine. V and J are TRBV7-2 and TRBJ1-2; 9 bases align to TRBD1. The CDR3 here is CASSLGSGTGSHGYTF. The CDR3 DNA reads TGTGCCAGCAGCTTAGGGTCCGGGACAGGGAGCCATGGCTACACCTTC.